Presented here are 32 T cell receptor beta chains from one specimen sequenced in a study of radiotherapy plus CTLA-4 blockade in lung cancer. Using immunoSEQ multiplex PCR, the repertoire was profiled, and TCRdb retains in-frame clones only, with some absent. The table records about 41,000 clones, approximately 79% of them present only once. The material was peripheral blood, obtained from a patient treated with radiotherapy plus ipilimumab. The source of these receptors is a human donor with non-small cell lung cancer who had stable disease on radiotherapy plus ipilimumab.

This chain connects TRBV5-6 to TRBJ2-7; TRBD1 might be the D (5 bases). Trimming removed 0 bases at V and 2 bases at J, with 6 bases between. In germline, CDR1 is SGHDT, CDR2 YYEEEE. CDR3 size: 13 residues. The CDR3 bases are TGTGCCAGCAGCTTGGGCAGGGCCTACGAGCAGTACTTC. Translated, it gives CASSLGRAYEQYF.

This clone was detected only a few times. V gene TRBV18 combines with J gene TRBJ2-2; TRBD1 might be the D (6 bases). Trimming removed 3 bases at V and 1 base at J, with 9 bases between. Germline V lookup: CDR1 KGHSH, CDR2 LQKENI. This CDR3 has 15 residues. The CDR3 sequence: CASSPQTGNTGELFF. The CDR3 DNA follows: TGTGCCAGCTCACCGCAGACAGGGAACACCGGGGAGCTGTTTTTT.

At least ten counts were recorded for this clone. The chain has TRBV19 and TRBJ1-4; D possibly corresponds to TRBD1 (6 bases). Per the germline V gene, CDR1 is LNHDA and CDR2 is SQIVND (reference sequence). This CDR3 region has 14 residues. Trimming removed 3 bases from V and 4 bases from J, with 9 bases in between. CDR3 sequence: CASSMGHGNEKLFF. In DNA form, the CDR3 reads TGTGCCAGTAGTATGGGACACGGTAATGAAAAACTGTTTTTT.

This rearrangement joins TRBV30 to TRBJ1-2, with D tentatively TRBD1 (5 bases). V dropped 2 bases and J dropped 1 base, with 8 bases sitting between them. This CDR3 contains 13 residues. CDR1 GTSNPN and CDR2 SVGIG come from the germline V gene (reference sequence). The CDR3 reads CAWSRQFNYGYTF. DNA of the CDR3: TGTGCCTGGAGTCGACAGTTTAACTATGGCTACACCTTC.

CDR3 loop: CASRRQGGDEKLFF. The CDR3 region has the DNA TGTGCCAGCAGACGACAGGGGGGTGATGAAAAACTGTTTTTT. The rearrangement joins TRBV27 to TRBJ1-4; 9 bases agree with TRBD1. This CDR3 contains 14 residues. Germline CDR1 is MNHEY and CDR2 is SMNVEV (reference sequence). After removal of 6 bases from V and 6 bases from J, the junction contained 5 bases not matched to a gene.

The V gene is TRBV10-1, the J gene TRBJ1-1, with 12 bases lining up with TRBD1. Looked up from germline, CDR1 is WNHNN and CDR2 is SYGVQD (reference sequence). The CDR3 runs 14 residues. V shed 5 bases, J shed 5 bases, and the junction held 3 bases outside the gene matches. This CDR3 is CASSKGQGATEAFF. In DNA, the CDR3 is TGCGCCAGCAGTAAGGGACAGGGGGCAACTGAAGCTTTCTTT.

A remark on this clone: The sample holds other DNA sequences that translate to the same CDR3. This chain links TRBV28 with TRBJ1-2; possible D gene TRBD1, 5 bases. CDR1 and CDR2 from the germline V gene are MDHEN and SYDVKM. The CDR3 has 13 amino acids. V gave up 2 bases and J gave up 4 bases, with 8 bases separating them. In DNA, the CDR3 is TGTGCCAGCAGTTTAGGGACGGTCTATGGCTACACCTTC. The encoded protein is CASSLGTVYGYTF.

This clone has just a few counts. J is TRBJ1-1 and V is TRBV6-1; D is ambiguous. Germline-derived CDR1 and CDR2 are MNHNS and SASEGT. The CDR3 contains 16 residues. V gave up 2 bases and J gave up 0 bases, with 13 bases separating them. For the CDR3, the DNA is TGTGCCAGCAGTGAAAATAGGGTAGGACTGAACACTGAAGCTTTCTTT. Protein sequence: CASSENRVGLNTEAFF.

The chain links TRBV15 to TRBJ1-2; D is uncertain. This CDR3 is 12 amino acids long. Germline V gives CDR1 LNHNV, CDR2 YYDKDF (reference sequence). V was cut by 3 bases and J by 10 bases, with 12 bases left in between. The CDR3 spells CATSRGQAYYTF. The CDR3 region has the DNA TGTGCCACCAGCAGGGGTCAGGCTTACTACACCTTC.

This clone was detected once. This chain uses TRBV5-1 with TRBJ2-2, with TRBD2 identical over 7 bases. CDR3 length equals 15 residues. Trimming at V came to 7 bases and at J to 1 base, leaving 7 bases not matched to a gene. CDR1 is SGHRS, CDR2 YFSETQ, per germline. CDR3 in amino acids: CASRPTSLNTGELFF. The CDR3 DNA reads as TGCGCCAGCCGTCCGACTAGCTTGAACACCGGGGAGCTGTTTTTT.

This CDR3 reads CATGPKNEKLFF. The CDR3 DNA follows: TGTGCCACCGGACCGAAGAATGAAAAACTGTTTTTT. V usage is TRBV2 and J usage is TRBJ1-4; no definite D call. With 10 bases removed from V and 5 bases from J, the gap between germline ends came to 11 bases. The CDR3 loop spans 12 amino acids. Germline assignment: CDR1 SNHLY and CDR2 FYNNEI.

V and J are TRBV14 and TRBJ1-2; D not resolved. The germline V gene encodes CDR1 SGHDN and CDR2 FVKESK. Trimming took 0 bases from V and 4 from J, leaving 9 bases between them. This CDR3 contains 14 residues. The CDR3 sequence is CASSQDRTPYGYTF. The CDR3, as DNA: TGTGCCAGCAGCCAAGATCGGACCCCCTATGGCTACACCTTC.

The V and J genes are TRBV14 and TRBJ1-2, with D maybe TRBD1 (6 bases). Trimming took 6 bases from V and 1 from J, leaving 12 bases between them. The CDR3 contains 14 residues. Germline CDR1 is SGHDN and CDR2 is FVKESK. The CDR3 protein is CASSRQGNNYGYTF. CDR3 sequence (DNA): TGTGCCAGCAGTCGGCAGGGGAATAACTATGGCTACACCTTC. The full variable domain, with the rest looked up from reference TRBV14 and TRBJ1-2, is EAGVTQFPSHSVIEKGQTVTLRCDPISGHDNLYWYRRVMGKEIKFLLHFVKESKQDESGMPNNRFLAERTGGTYSTLKVQPAELEDSGVYFCASSRQGNNYGYTFGSGTRLTVV.

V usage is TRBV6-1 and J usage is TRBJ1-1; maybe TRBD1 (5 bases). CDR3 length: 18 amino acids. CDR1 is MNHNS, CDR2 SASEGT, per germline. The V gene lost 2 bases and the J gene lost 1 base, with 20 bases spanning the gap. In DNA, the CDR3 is TGTGCCAGCAGTGAACGGGCGCTCCCAGGGATGAAGAACACTGAAGCTTTCTTT. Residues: CASSERALPGMKNTEAFF.

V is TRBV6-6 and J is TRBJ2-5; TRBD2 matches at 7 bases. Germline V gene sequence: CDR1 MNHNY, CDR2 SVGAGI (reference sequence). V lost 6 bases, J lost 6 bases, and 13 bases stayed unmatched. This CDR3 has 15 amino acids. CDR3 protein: CASRSGGAGAQTQYF. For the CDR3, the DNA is TGTGCCAGCAGATCGGGAGGTGCGGGTGCGCAGACCCAGTACTTC.

CDR3 sequence (DNA): TGTGCCAGCAGTTACTCGACGGGTGACACCTACGAGCAGTACTTC. Protein: CASSYSTGDTYEQYF. The chain joins TRBV6-5 to TRBJ2-7; D is unclear. CDR3 length: 15 amino acids. The germline V and J ends were trimmed by 0 bases and 2 bases, with 11 bases remaining between them. Germline CDR1 is MNHEY and CDR2 is SVGAGI.

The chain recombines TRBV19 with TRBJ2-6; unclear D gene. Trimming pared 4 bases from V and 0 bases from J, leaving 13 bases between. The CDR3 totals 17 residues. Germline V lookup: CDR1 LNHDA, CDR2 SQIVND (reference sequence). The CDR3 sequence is CASSNPGDLSGANVLTF. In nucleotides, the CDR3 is TGTGCCAGTAGTAACCCCGGCGATCTCTCTGGGGCCAACGTCCTGACTTTC.

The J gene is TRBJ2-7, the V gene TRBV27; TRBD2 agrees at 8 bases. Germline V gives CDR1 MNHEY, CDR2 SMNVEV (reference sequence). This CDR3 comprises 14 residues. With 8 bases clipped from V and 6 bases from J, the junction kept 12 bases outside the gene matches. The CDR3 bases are TGTGCCAGCCGGAAGAGCGGGGGCACGGGCGAGCAGTACGTC. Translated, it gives CASRKSGGTGEQYV.

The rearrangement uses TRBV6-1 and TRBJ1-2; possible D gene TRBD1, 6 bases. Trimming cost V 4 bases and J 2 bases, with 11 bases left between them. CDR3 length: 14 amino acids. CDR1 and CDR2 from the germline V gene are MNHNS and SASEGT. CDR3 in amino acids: CASSGAGQNYGYTF. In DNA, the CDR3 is TGTGCCAGCAGTGGGGCGGGACAAAACTATGGCTACACCTTC.

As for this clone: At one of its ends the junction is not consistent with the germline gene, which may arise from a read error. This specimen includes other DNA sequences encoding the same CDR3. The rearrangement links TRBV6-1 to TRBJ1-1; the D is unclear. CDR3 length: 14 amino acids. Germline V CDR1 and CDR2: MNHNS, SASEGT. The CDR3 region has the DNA TGTGCCAGCAGTGGGGAAACAGTTTACACTGAAGCCTTCTTT. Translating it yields CASSGETVYTEAFF.

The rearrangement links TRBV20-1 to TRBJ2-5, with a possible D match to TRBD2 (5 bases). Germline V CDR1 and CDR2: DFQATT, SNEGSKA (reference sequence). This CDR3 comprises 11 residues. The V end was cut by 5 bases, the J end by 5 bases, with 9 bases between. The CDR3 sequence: CSADRGETQYF. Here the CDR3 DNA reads TGCAGTGCTGACCGCGGGGAGACCCAGTACTTC.

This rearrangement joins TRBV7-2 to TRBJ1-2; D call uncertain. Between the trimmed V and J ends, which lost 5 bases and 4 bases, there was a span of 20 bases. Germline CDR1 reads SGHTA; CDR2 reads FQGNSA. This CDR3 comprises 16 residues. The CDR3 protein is CASSTFKEGTGYGYTF. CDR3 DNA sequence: TGTGCCAGCAGCACATTTAAAGAGGGCACCGGCTATGGCTACACCTTC. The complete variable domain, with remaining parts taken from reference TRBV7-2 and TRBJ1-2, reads GAGVSQSPSNKVTEKGKDVELRCDPISGHTALYWYRQSLGQGLEFLIYFQGNSAPDKSGLPSDRFSAERTGGSVSTLTIQRTQQEDSAVYLCASSTFKEGTGYGYTFGSGTRLTVV.

Written as DNA, the CDR3 is TGTGCCAGCAGCCAACCGGGACAGGCAGGATATGGCTACACCTTC. Translated, it gives CASSQPGQAGYGYTF. The chain employs TRBV5-6 and TRBJ1-2; 8 positions match TRBD1. The germline V gene encodes CDR1 SGHDT and CDR2 YYEEEE. The V gene end was trimmed by 4 bases and the J gene end by 5 bases; junction bases not matched to a gene: 10. This CDR3 has 15 amino acids.

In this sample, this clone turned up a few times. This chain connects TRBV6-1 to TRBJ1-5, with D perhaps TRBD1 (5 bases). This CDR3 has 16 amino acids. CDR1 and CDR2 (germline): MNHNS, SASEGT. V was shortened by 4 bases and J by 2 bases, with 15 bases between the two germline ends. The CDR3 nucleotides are TGTGCCAGCAGTGGGACACTGGGCGGACGCAATCAGCCCCAGCATTTT. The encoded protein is CASSGTLGGRNQPQHF.

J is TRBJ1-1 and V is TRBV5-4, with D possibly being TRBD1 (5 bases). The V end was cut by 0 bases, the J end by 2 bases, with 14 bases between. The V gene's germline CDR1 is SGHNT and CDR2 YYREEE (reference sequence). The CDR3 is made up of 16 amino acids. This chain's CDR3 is CASSLASRTLNTEAFF. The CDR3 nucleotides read TGTGCCAGCAGCTTGGCCTCCAGGACACTTAACACTGAAGCTTTCTTT.

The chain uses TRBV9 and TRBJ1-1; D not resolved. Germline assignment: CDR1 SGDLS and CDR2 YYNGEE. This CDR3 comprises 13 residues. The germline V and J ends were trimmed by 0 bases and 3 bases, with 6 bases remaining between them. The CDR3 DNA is TGTGCCAGCAGCGTAGGGATGGACACTGAAGCTTTCTTT. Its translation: CASSVGMDTEAFF.

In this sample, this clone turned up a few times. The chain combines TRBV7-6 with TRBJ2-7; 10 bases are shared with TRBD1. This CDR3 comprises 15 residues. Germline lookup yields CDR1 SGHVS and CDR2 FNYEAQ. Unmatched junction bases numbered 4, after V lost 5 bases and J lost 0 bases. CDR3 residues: CASSPGQGLSYEQYV. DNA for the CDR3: TGTGCCAGCAGCCCGGGACAGGGGCTCTCCTACGAGCAGTACGTC.

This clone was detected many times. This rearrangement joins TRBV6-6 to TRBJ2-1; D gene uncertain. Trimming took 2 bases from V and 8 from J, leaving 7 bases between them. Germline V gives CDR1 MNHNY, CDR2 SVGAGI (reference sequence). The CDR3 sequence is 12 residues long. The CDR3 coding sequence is TGTGCCAGCAGTTACCCTAAGGATGAGCAGTTCTTC. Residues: CASSYPKDEQFF.

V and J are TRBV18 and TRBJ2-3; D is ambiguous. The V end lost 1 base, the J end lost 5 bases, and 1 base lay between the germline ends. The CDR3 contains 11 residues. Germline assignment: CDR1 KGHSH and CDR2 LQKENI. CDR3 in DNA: TGTGCCAGCTCACCACAAGATACGCAGTATTTT. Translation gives CASSPQDTQYF. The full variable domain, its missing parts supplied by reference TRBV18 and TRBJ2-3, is NAGVMQNPRHLVRRRGQEARLRCSPMKGHSHVYWYRQLPEEGLKFMVYLQKENIIDESGMPKERFSAEFPKEGPSILRIQQVVRGDSAAYFCASSPQDTQYFGPGTRLTVL.

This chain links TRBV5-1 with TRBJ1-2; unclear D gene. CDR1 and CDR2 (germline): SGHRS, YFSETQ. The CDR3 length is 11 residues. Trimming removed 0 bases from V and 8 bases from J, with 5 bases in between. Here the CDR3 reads CASSLDGGYTF. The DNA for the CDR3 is TGCGCCAGCAGCTTGGACGGAGGCTACACCTTC.

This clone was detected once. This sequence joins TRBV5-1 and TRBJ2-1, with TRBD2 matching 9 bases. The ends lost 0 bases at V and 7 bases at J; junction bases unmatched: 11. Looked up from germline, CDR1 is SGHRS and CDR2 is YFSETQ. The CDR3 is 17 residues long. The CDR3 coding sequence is TGCGCCAGCAGCTTGGCCCCAGCGGGGGGTGCTCCAAATGAGCAGTTCTTC. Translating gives CASSLAPAGGAPNEQFF.

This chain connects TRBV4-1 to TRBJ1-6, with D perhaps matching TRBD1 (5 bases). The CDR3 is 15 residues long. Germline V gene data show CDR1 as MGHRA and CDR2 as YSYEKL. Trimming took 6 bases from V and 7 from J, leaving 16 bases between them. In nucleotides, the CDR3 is TGCGCCAGCAGTAAAGACAGTGGAGGGAATTCACCCCTCCACTTT. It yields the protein CASSKDSGGNSPLHF.